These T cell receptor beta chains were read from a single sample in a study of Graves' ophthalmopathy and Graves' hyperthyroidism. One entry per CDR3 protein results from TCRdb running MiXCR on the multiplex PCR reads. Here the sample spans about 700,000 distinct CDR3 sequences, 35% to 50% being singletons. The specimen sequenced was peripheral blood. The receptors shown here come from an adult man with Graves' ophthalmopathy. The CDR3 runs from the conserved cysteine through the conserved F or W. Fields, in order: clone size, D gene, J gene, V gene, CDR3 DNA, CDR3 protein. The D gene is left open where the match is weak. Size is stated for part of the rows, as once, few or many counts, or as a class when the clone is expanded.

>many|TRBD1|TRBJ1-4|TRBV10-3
TGTGCCATCAGTGCCGTGACAGGGGGGAATGAAAAACTGTTTTTT
CAISAVTGGNEKLFF
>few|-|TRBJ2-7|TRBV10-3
TGTGCCAGCAGTTACTCGAGGGATTACTACGAGCAGTACTTC
CASSYSRDYYEQYF
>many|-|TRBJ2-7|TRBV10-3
TGTGCCATCAGTGACCCGGGAACAGCGAATGTAGAGCAGTACTTC
CAISDPGTANVEQYF
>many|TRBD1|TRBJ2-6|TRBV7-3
TGTGCCAGCAGCCCCGAATCACAGGGGTCTGGGGCCAACGTCCTGACTTTC
CASSPESQGSGANVLTF
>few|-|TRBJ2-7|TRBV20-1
TGCAGTGCTGAGACGGGGGACGCATTGAACGAGCAGTACTTC
CSAETGDALNEQYF
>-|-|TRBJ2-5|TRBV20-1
TGCAGTGCTGAGGGGGAAGAGACCCAGTACTTC
CSAEGEETQYF
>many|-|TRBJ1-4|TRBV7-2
TGTGCCAGCAGCTTCGGACGGGATGAAAAACTGTTTTTT
CASSFGRDEKLFF
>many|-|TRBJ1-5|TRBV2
TGTGCCAGCAGCGGGATGGGAGATCAGCCCCAGCATTTT
CASSGMGDQPQHF
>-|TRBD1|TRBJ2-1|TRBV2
TGTGCCAGCAGGAGACAGGGGCACAATGAGCAGTTCTTC
CASRRQGHNEQFF
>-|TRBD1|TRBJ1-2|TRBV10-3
TGTGCCGCCAGGACAGGGGGTAGAGATGGCTACACCTTC
CAARTGGRDGYTF
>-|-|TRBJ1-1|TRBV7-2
TGTGCCAGCAGCTCGCAGGGGAACACTGAAACTTTCTTT
CASSSQGNTETFF
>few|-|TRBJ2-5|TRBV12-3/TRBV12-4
TGTGCCAGCAGTGCCAGGGACGGCCAAGAGACCCAGTACTTC
CASSARDGQETQYF
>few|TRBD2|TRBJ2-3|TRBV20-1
TGCAGTGCTCATAAAGCGGGAGGGCCTTCAGATACGCAGTATTTT
CSAHKAGGPSDTQYF
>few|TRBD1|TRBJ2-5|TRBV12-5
TGTGCTAGTGGAATTGGTATCGGGACAGGGATCGGAACCCAGTACTTC
CASGIGIGTGIGTQYF
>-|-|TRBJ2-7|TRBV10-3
TGTGCCAGCAGTTACGCGGGGACTCCCCCTCTCGAGCAGTACTTC
CASSYAGTPPLEQYF
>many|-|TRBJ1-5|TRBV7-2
TGTGCCAGCAGCCCGGGGGGTTTCGGCAATCAGCCCCAGCATTTT
CASSPGGFGNQPQHF
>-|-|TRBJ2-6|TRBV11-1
TGTGCCAGCAGCCCCTTCGGACTAACCGGGGCCAACGTCCTGACTTTC
CASSPFGLTGANVLTF
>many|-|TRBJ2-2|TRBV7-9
TGTGCCAGCAGCCCATCCGGGGAGCTGTTTTTT
CASSPSGELFF
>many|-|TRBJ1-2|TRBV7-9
TGTGCCAGCAGCGATGGGGGGGCCTATGGCTACACCTTC
CASSDGGAYGYTF
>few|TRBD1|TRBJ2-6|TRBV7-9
TGTGCCAGCAGCGAGGCTGGACAGGGCGCCGGGGCCAACGTCCTGACTTTC
CASSEAGQGAGANVLTF
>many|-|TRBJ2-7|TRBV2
TGTGCCAGCATCGGGAACGAGCAGTACTTC
CASIGNEQYF
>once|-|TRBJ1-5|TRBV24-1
TGTGCCACCAGTTACGTAGGAGGGGATCAGCCCCAGCATTTT
CATSYVGGDQPQHF
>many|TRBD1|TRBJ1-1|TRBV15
TGTGCCACCAGCGGATGGACAGGGAACACTGAAGCTTTCTTT
CATSGWTGNTEAFF
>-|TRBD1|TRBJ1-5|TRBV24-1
TGTGCCAGCAGCCAAACGGGACAGGGTGTACAGCCCCAGCATTTT
CASSQTGQGVQPQHF
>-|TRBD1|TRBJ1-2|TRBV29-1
TGCGGCGTAGGACAGGGGGGGCTTGGCTACACCTTC
CGVGQGGLGYTF
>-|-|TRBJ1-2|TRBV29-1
TGCAGCAGTTCAGGGAGACAGGTCTATGGCTACACCTTC
CSSSGRQVYGYTF
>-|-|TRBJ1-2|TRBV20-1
TGCAGTGCTAGGAAAGCGGGGGCGCGTGGCTACACCTTC
CSARKAGARGYTF
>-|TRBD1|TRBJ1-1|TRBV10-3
TGTGCCAGCACTAACGGACAGGGGGCTTCGACGGCTTTCTTT
CASTNGQGASTAFF
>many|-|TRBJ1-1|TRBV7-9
TGTGCCAGCAGCCGTGCCGGGAGCGAATTAGCTTTCTTT
CASSRAGSELAFF
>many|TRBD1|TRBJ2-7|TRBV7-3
TGTGCCAGCAGCGCCGGACTGACAGGGCGATGGCACGAGCAGTACTTC
CASSAGLTGRWHEQYF
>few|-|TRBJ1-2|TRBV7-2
TGTGCCAGCAGCCCAAAAACCCGGGTTTGGGATGGCTACACCTTC
CASSPKTRVWDGYTF
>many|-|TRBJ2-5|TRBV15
TGTGCCACCAGCAGAGGACCGGGGGCGCGGGAGACCCAGTACTTC
CATSRGPGARETQYF
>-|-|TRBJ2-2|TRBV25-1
TGTGCCAGCAGTCGAGGGGGGAGGCTGGGGAGCTATTTTTTT
CASSRGGRLGSYFF
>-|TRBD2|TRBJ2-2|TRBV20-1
TGCAGTGCTATTTTAGCGGGGGGCGGGGAGCTGTTTTTT
CSAILAGGGELFF
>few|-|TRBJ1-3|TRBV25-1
TGTGCCAGCAGCCAGATGGACTCTGGAAACACCATATATTTT
CASSQMDSGNTIYF
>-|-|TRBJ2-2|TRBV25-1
TGTGCCAGCTCACGGGACATACCCCCGGACGGGGAGCTGTTTTTT
CASSRDIPPDGELFF
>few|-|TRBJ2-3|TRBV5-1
TGCGCCAGCAGCTTAGACAGGCAGCATACGCAGTATTTT
CASSLDRQHTQYF
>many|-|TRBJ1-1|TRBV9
TGTGCCAGCAGCGTAACAGCCATGAACACTGAAGCTTTCTTT
CASSVTAMNTEAFF
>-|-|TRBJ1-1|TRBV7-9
TGTGCCAGCAGCTTAGGCCTGGGGACAATAACTTTCTTT
CASSLGLGTITFF
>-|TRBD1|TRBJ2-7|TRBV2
TGTGCCAGCACCCCAGGGGGACAGGCTAACTACGAGCAGTACTTC
CASTPGGQANYEQYF
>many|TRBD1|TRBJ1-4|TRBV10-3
TGTGCCATCAGCAACAGGGGTGGCGGAAATGAAAAACTGTTTTTT
CAISNRGGGNEKLFF
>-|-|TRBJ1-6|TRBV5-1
TGCGCCAGCAGCTTGGAAGCGACCACGAATTCACCCCTCCACTTT
CASSLEATTNSPLHF
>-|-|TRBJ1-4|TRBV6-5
TGTGCCAGCAGTTACGTACAAAATAATGAAAAACTGTTTTTT
CASSYVQNNEKLFF
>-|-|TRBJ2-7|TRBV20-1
TGCAGTGAGCACGACTACGAGCAGTACTTC
CSEHDYEQYF
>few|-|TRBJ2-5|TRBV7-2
TGTGCCAGCAGTCCCCGGGACCCGACACCCCAAGAGACCCAGTACTTC
CASSPRDPTPQETQYF
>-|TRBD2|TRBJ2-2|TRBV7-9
TGTGCCAGCAGCTTGTGGGCTAGCGGGAGGCCCGCGGGCACCGGGGAGCTGTTTTTT
CASSLWASGRPAGTGELFF
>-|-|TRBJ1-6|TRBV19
TGTGCCAGTAGTATAGCGGGGGACCTCAACTCACCCCTCCACTTT
CASSIAGDLNSPLHF
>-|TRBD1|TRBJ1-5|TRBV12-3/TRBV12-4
TGTGCCAGCAGTTCCGCCTTTCAAGGGGGCTCAATACAGCCCCAGCATTTT
CASSSAFQGGSIQPQHF
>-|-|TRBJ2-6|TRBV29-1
TGCAGCGCAAGGGCCGAAGCTGGGGCCAACGTCCTGACTTTC
CSARAEAGANVLTF
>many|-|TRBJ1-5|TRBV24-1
TGTGCCAGCAGTTTTCGGGGTGGCAATCAGCCCCAGCATTTT
CASSFRGGNQPQHF
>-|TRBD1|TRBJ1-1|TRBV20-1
TGCAGTGCGGCCGGGACAGGTGGTATAGCTTTCTTT
CSAAGTGGIAFF
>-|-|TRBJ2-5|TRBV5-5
TGTGCCAGCAGCACGTTAAAGGCTATTCTTCAAGAGACCCAGTACTTC
CASSTLKAILQETQYF
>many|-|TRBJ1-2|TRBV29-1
TGCAGCGCTGAAGACACGAGAAACTATGGCTACACCTTC
CSAEDTRNYGYTF
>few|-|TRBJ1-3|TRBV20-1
TGCAGTGCTAGAGACAGCCCTTCCGGAAACACCATATATTTT
CSARDSPSGNTIYF
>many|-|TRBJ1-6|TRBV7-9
TGTGCCAGCAGCGCGGACAACGGCAGGGGTTCACCCCTCCACTTT
CASSADNGRGSPLHF
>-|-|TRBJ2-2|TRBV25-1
TGTGCCAGCAATATTGAGGGCACCGGGGAGCTGTTTTTT
CASNIEGTGELFF
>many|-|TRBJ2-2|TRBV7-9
TGTGCCAGCAGCTTAGTCCCCGGGGTCCTCGGGGAGCTGTTTTTT
CASSLVPGVLGELFF
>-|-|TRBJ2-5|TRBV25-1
TGTGCCAGCAGCCAAGGAGTTGAGGGGCGAAACCAAGAGACCCAGTACTTC
CASSQGVEGRNQETQYF
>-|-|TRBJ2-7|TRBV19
TGTGCCAGTAGTATAGGGGCGGGGAGATTCTACGAGCAGTACTTC
CASSIGAGRFYEQYF